These T cell receptor beta chains were read from a single sample in a study of cytomegalovirus exposure and HLA in healthy donors. Assay used: immunoSEQ multiplex PCR; TCRdb lists only in-frame clones, some missing. The sample holds 40,000 to 55,000 clones. Input material: PBMCs. All receptors derive from a male donor in good health and CMV-seropositive. Each CDR3 is given with its conserved first and last residue. Fields, in order: clone size, V gene, CDR3 length, J gene, D gene, CDR3 DNA, CDR3 protein. D genes are given only for firm matches. Clone size is given for some rows only: seen once, a few or many times, or a class if the clone is expanded.

>-|TRBV19|15|TRBJ2-1|-
TGTGCCAGTAGTATAATTGACAGCTCCTACAATGAGCAGTTCTTC
CASSIIDSSYNEQFF
>-|TRBV6-6|16|TRBJ2-7|TRBD1
TGTGCCAGCAGTTACTCGAGTGGGACAGGCGGGTACGAGCAGTACTTC
CASSYSSGTGGYEQYF
>-|TRBV7-9|14|TRBJ2-2|TRBD2
TGTGCCAGCCGTGGGACTAGCAACACCGGGGAGCTGTTTTTT
CASRGTSNTGELFF
>-|TRBV5-1|14|TRBJ1-4|-
TGCGCCAGCAGCTTGGCCCCAGGGGAGGAAAAACTGTTTTTT
CASSLAPGEEKLFF
>-|TRBV5-1|13|TRBJ2-7|-
TGCGCCAGCAGGGATCAGGGGCCGAGCGAGCAGTACTTC
CASRDQGPSEQYF
>-|TRBV7-3|15|TRBJ1-2|TRBD1
TGTGCCAGCAGCCCCGGACAGGGGGTGGGTACGAGCTACACCTTC
CASSPGQGVGTSYTF
>-|TRBV30|13|TRBJ2-5|-
TGTGCCTGGAGTGTACGTCTTCGGGAGACCCAGTACTTC
CAWSVRLRETQYF
>-|TRBV11-2|13|TRBJ1-5|-
TGTGCCAGCAGCTTAGGGTTACAACAGCCCCAGCATTTT
CASSLGLQQPQHF
>-|TRBV15|13|TRBJ1-5|TRBD1
TGTGCCACCAGCAGGGGACAGAGTCAGCCCCAGCATTTT
CATSRGQSQPQHF
>-|TRBV7-8|13|TRBJ2-3|-
TGTGCCAGCAGCTTAGGATCGGTAGATACGCAGTATTTT
CASSLGSVDTQYF
>-|TRBV7-3|14|TRBJ2-3|TRBD2
TGTGCCAGCAGCTTAGGACTAGGCCGGGATACGCAGTATTTT
CASSLGLGRDTQYF
>-|TRBV5-1|16|TRBJ1-4|-
TGCGCCAGCAGCTTGGAGGGGCAAGGTCCAGGTGGCAAACTGTTTTTT
CASSLEGQGPGGKLFF
>-|TRBV5-1|15|TRBJ2-1|TRBD1
TGCGCCAGCAGCTTGGAGACAGGGTTCCCCAATGAGCAGTTCTTC
CASSLETGFPNEQFF
>-|TRBV6-5|13|TRBJ1-4|-
TGTGCCAGCAGCCTCGGACAGAATGAAAAACTGTTTTTT
CASSLGQNEKLFF
>-|TRBV7-3|14|TRBJ2-3|TRBD2
TGTGCCAGCAGCTTAGGGGGGGAGCTAGATACGCAGTATTTT
CASSLGGELDTQYF
>-|TRBV6-1|15|TRBJ1-5|-
TGTGCCAGCAGTCAAATGCACGGAAGAGGTCAGCCCCAGCATTTT
CASSQMHGRGQPQHF
>-|TRBV5-6|14|TRBJ1-5|-
TGTGCCAGCAGCTTGGCTGGGCTTAGTCAGCCCCAGCATTTT
CASSLAGLSQPQHF
>-|TRBV7-2|16|TRBJ2-2|-
TGTGCCAGCAGCTTAGGGGGGACATGGTCAGGGGGGGAGCTGTTTTTT
CASSLGGTWSGGELFF
>-|TRBV2|18|TRBJ1-4|-
TGTGCCAGCAGTGAATACCCCAGGGCAAGCGTGGCTAATGAAAAACTGTTTTTT
CASSEYPRASVANEKLFF
>-|TRBV5-8|15|TRBJ1-1|-
TGTGCCAGCAGCCTCCGGCAGGGGTATCTCACTGAAGCTTTCTTT
CASSLRQGYLTEAFF
>-|TRBV2|13|TRBJ1-5|-
TGTGCCAGCAGAGGGGGGGGCGGGCAGCCCCAGCATTTT
CASRGGGGQPQHF
>-|TRBV29-1|15|TRBJ2-7|-
TGCAGCGTAGTCGAAACAGGAGTTCGGGCTACCGAGCAGTACTTC
CSVVETGVRATEQYF
>-|TRBV5-4|17|TRBJ1-1|-
TGTGCCAGCAGCTTGGCCCCTTTCACAGGGCCTTACACTGAAGCTTTCTTT
CASSLAPFTGPYTEAFF
>-|TRBV7-9|14|TRBJ1-6|-
TGTGCCAGCAGCTTACGGGACATTTGGTCACCCCTCCACTTT
CASSLRDIWSPLHF
>-|TRBV28|16|TRBJ1-1|-
TGTGCCAGCGTAATCCCGGGACATCGACCGAACACTGAAGCTTTCTTT
CASVIPGHRPNTEAFF
>-|TRBV28|18|TRBJ1-5|-
TGTGCCAGCAGTTCAAAACAACCTGTAGGACAGAAAAATCAGCCCCAGCATTTT
CASSSKQPVGQKNQPQHF
>-|TRBV4-3|15|TRBJ1-1|-
TGCGCCAGCAGCCTATCCCGATCGGTGGGCGCTGAAGCTTTCTTT
CASSLSRSVGAEAFF
>-|TRBV7-2|13|TRBJ2-3|TRBD1
TGTGCCAGCAGCACACAGGGGGCAGATACGCAGTATTTT
CASSTQGADTQYF
>-|TRBV27|12|TRBJ2-1|-
TGTGCCAGCAGTACAAATTACAATGAGCAGTTCTTC
CASSTNYNEQFF
>-|TRBV7-9|14|TRBJ2-7|-
TGTGCCAGCAGCCACTCGGACAGCCCCTACGAGCAGTACTTC
CASSHSDSPYEQYF
>-|TRBV10-3|15|TRBJ2-7|-
TGTGCCATCAGCCTCGAAGTGGGCAACTCCTACGAGCAGTACTTC
CAISLEVGNSYEQYF
>-|TRBV2|15|TRBJ2-7|-
TGTGCCAGCAGTGAAGCGCTTTCAGGGGTCTACGAGCAGTACTTC
CASSEALSGVYEQYF
>-|TRBV18|16|TRBJ2-7|TRBD1
TGTGCCAGCTCACCCTATTCCGGGACAGGGGCCTACGAGCAGTACTTC
CASSPYSGTGAYEQYF
>-|TRBV25-1|18|TRBJ2-2|TRBD2
TGTGCCAGCAGTGATCCCCCAGGAGCGGGGGGGCGCACCGGGGAGCTGTTTTTT
CASSDPPGAGGRTGELFF
>-|TRBV5-4|13|TRBJ2-5|TRBD1
TGTGCCAGCAGAAGCCGGGACAGCCGGCAACAGTACTTC
CASRSRDSRQQYF
>-|TRBV5-7|15|TRBJ1-1|-
TGTGCCAGCAGCTTGCACTGGGGGGGGCACACTGAAGCTTTCTTT
CASSLHWGGHTEAFF
>-|TRBV4-1|16|TRBJ1-5|-
TGCGCCAGCAGCCAAGACGGAGGAATTGGCAATCAGCCCCAGCATTTT
CASSQDGGIGNQPQHF
>-|TRBV4-3|15|TRBJ2-1|TRBD2
TGCGCCAGCAGCAATAGCGGGGCTTTTGCTATAGAGCAGTTCTTC
CASSNSGAFAIEQFF
>-|TRBV6-1|18|TRBJ2-3|-
TGTGCCAGCAGTGGGGCGGGGACAGTATACTCTAGCACAGATACGCAGTATTTT
CASSGAGTVYSSTDTQYF
>-|TRBV6-5|15|TRBJ2-1|TRBD2
TGTGCCAGCACTCCGGGACTAGCTTTTCCCAATGAGCAGTTCTTC
CASTPGLAFPNEQFF
>-|TRBV7-9|16|TRBJ2-7|-
TGTGCCAGCAGCTTAGTGGCCCTTGGCGTTAGCGGCGAGCAGTACTTC
CASSLVALGVSGEQYF
>-|TRBV19|13|TRBJ2-7|TRBD1
TGTGCCAGTAGTGACAGGGGTCCTCCTCAGCAGTACTTC
CASSDRGPPQQYF
>-|TRBV27|14|TRBJ1-2|TRBD1
TGTGCCAGCAGCCCTCAGGGGGGTCCCTATGGCTACACCTTC
CASSPQGGPYGYTF
>-|TRBV2|14|TRBJ1-2|TRBD1
TGTGCCAGCCTCTCCGGACAGGGGCTCTATGGCTACACCTTC
CASLSGQGLYGYTF
>-|TRBV5-6|17|TRBJ2-1|TRBD2
TGTGCCAGCAGCTTGTCGGCCGGGACTAGCGGGCTCAATGAGCAGTTCTTC
CASSLSAGTSGLNEQFF
>-|TRBV4-3|17|TRBJ2-3|-
TGCGCCAGCAGCCAAGATTCCGCGACCGAGGCCTATCATACGCAGTATTTT
CASSQDSATEAYHTQYF
>-|TRBV7-8|14|TRBJ2-5|-
TGTGCCAGCAGCCCCCCCCGAGGGCGAGAGACCCAGTACTTC
CASSPPRGRETQYF
>medium-sized|TRBV6-5|13|TRBJ2-7|TRBD2
TGTGCCAGCAGTTCAGCGGGGGGCCACGAGCAGTACTTC
CASSSAGGHEQYF
>-|TRBV6-6|15|TRBJ1-5|-
TGTGCCAGCAGTTCGGCACAGGGAAACAATCAGCCCCAGCATTTT
CASSSAQGNNQPQHF
>-|TRBV27|15|TRBJ2-7|-
TGTGCCAGCAGTCCTTCCCTCGGGGAGGACTACGAGCAGTACTTC
CASSPSLGEDYEQYF
>-|TRBV4-3|13|TRBJ2-3|-
TGCGCCAGCAGCCAAGATTCGTACTCTCCGCAGTATTTT
CASSQDSYSPQYF
>-|TRBV29-1|13|TRBJ1-1|-
TGCAGCGTTGAGATAGCGGGGGACACTGAAGCTTTCTTT
CSVEIAGDTEAFF
>-|TRBV18|15|TRBJ1-3|-
TGTGCCAGCTCTCCCGGGGCAGGGGCTGGAAACACCATATATTTT
CASSPGAGAGNTIYF
>-|TRBV18|15|TRBJ2-7|TRBD1
TGTGCCAGCTCACCACCGGGGACAGGCTCCTACGAGCAGTACTTC
CASSPPGTGSYEQYF
>-|TRBV30|17|TRBJ2-3|TRBD2
TGTGCCTGGAGTGCGCGGGGACTAGTTCCTGGGGCAGATACGCAGTATTTT
CAWSARGLVPGADTQYF
>-|TRBV4-3|14|TRBJ2-7|TRBD1
TGCGCCAGCAGCCCAGGGACAGGGGCGTACGAGCAGTACTTC
CASSPGTGAYEQYF
>-|TRBV5-1|13|TRBJ1-4|TRBD1
TGCGCCAGCAGGAGGACAGGGGGCCATTGGCTGTTTTTT
CASRRTGGHWLFF